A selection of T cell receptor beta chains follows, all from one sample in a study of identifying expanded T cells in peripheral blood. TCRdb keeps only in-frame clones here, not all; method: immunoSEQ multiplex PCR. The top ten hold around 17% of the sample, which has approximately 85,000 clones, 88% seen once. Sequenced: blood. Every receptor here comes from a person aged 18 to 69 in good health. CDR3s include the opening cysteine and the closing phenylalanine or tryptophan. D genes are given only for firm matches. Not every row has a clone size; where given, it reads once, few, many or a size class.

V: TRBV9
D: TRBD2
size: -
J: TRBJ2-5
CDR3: CASSVGTSGAQETQYF
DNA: TGTGCCAGCAGCGTCGGGACTAGCGGGGCGCAAGAGACCCAGTACTTC

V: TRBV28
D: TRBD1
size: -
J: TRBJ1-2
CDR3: CASGGTATYGYTF
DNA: TGTGCCAGCGGCGGGACAGCGACGTATGGCTACACCTTC

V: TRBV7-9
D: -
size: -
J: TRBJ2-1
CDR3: CASSFNNEQFF
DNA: TGTGCCAGCAGCTTCAACAATGAGCAGTTCTTC

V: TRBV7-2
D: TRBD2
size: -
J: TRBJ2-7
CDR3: CASEPSGGGGEQYF
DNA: TGTGCCTCAGAACCCAGCGGGGGGGGTGGCGAGCAGTACTTC

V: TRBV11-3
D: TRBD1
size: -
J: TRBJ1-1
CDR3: CASSSGQGENTEAFF
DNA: TGTGCCAGCAGCTCCGGACAGGGCGAGAACACTGAAGCTTTCTTT

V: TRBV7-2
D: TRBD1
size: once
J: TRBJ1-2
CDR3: CASSSVSGGYGYTF
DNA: TGTGCCAGCAGCTCCGTCTCAGGGGGCTATGGCTACACCTTC

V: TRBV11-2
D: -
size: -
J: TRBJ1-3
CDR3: CASSRIQGPSGNTIYF
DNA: TGTGCCAGCAGCCGTATTCAGGGACCCTCTGGAAACACCATATATTTT

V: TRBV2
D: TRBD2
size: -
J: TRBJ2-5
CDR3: CASVRGLAADPQYF
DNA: TGTGCCAGCGTAAGGGGACTAGCGGCGGATCCCCAGTACTTC

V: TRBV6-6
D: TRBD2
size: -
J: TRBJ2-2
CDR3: CAGGLAGADTGELFF
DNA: TGTGCCGGGGGACTAGCGGGGGCGGACACCGGGGAGCTGTTTTTT

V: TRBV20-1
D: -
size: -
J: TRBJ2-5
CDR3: CSFKKETQYF
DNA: TGCAGTTTTAAGAAAGAGACCCAGTACTTC

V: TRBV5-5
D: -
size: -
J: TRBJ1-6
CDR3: CASRWGPGDFVSYNSPLHF
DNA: TGTGCCAGCAGATGGGGCCCGGGAGATTTTGTCTCCTATAATTCACCCCTCCACTTT

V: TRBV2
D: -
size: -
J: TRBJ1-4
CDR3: CASTDSPAGREKLFF
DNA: TGTGCCAGCACCGACTCCCCGGCAGGGCGGGAAAAACTGTTTTTT

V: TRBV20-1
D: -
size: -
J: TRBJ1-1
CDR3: CSGRENTEAFF
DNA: TGCAGTGGACGAGAGAACACTGAAGCTTTCTTT

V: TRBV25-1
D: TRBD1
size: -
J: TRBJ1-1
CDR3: CASLREGANTEAFF
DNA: TGTGCCAGTCTCCGGGAGGGGGCAAACACTGAAGCTTTCTTT

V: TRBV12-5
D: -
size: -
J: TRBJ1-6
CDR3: CASAFADSPLHF
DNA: TGTGCTAGTGCCTTCGCGGATTCACCCCTCCACTTT

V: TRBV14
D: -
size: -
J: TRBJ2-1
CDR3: CASRGLPFTDEQFF
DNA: TGTGCCAGCAGAGGACTGCCTTTTACGGATGAGCAGTTCTTC

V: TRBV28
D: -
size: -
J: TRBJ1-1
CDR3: CASSLTGNTEAFF
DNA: TGTGCCAGCAGTCTAACGGGGAACACTGAAGCTTTCTTT

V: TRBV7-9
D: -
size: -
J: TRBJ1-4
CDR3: CASSLGRGSAATNEKLFF
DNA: TGTGCCAGCAGCTTAGGCCGGGGTTCAGCAGCAACTAATGAAAAACTGTTTTTT

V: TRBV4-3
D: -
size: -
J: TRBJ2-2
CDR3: CASSPLGAGELFF
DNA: TGCGCCAGCAGCCCACTCGGGGCCGGGGAGCTGTTTTTT

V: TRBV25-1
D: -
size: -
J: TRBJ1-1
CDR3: CASSEYEGITEAFF
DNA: TGTGCCAGCAGTGAATATGAGGGGATCACTGAAGCTTTCTTT

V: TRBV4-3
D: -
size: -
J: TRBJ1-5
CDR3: CASSQDRLRRAQPQHF
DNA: TGCGCCAGCAGCCAAGATAGGTTACGCAGGGCTCAGCCCCAGCATTTT

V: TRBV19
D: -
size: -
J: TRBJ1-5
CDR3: CASSIWNRALNQPQHF
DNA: TGTGCCAGTAGTATCTGGAACAGGGCCCTCAATCAGCCCCAGCATTTT

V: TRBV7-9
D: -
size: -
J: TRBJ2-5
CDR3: CASSLDREETQYF
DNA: TGTGCCAGCAGCTTAGACCGAGAAGAGACCCAGTACTTC

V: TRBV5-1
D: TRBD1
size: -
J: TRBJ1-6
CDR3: CASSLGDRDSPLHF
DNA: TGCGCCAGCAGCTTGGGGGACAGGGATTCACCCCTCCACTTT

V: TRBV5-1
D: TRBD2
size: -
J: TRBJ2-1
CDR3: CATPPSGGNSYNEQFF
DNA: TGCGCCACCCCGCCCAGCGGGGGGAACTCCTACAATGAGCAGTTCTTC

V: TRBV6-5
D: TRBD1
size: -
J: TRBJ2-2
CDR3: CASKSQGAAGELFF
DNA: TGTGCCAGCAAATCACAGGGGGCCGCCGGGGAGCTGTTTTTT

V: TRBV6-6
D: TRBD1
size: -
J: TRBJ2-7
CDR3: CASTGQAFSYEQYF
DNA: TGTGCCAGCACCGGACAGGCCTTCTCCTACGAGCAGTACTTC

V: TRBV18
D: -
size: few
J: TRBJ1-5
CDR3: CASSPGGGGQPQHF
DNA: TGTGCCAGCTCACCCGGCGGAGGCGGGCAGCCCCAGCATTTT

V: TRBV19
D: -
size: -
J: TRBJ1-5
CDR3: CASRTPNQPQHF
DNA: TGTGCCAGTCGGACACCTAATCAGCCCCAGCATTTT

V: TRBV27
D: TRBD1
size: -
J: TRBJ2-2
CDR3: CASTPGVGQGFTGELFF
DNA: TGTGCCAGCACTCCCGGCGTGGGACAGGGGTTCACCGGGGAGCTGTTTTTT

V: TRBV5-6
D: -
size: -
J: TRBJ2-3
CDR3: CASSLGTAPRRDTQYF
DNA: TGTGCCAGCAGCTTGGGGACGGCCCCACGTCGGGATACGCAGTATTTT

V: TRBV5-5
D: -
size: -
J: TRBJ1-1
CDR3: CASSFSRGTEAFF
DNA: TGTGCCAGCAGCTTCTCGAGGGGCACTGAAGCTTTCTTT

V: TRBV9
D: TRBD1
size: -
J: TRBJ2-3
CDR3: CASSERQGRTDTQYF
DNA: TGTGCCAGCAGCGAGAGACAGGGGCGCACAGATACGCAGTATTTT

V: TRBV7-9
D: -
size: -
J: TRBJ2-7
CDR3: CASSLGGAVYEQYF
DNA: TGTGCCAGCAGCTTGGGGGGCGCAGTATACGAGCAGTACTTC

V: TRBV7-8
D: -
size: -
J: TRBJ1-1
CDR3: CASRDTGRLTEAFF
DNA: TGTGCCAGCAGGGACACAGGGCGGCTTACTGAAGCTTTCTTT

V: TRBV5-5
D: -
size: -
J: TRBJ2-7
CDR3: CASSLVQIAYEQYF
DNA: TGTGCCAGCAGCTTGGTACAGATCGCCTACGAGCAGTACTTC

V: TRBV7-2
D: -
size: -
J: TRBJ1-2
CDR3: CASSFYLQNYGYTF
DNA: TGTGCCAGCAGCTTTTATTTGCAAAACTATGGCTACACCTTC

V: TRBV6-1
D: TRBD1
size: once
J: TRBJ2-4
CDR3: CASTTLQGRDIQYF
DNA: TGTGCCAGCACAACCCTACAGGGGCGAGACATTCAGTACTTC

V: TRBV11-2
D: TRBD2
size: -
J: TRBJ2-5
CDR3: CASSLRDAGGGETQYF
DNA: TGTGCCAGCAGCTTACGTGATGCGGGGGGTGGAGAGACCCAGTACTTC

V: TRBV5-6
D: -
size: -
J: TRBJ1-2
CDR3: CASRAGGGYGYTF
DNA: TGTGCCAGCAGAGCTGGAGGGGGCTATGGCTACACCTTC

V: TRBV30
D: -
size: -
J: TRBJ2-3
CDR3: CAWSREGPFTDTQYF
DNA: TGTGCCTGGAGTCGCGAGGGGCCATTTACAGATACGCAGTATTTT

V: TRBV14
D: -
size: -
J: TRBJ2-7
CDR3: CASSRLQGELNEQYF
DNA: TGTGCCAGCAGCCGACTACAGGGAGAATTAAACGAGCAGTACTTC

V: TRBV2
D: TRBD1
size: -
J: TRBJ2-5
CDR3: CASSEFSGGWETQYF
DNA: TGTGCCAGCAGTGAATTCTCAGGGGGTTGGGAGACCCAGTACTTC

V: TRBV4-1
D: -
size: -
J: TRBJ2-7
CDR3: CASSHSLSSYEQYF
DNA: TGCGCCAGCAGCCATAGCCTTAGCTCCTACGAGCAGTACTTC

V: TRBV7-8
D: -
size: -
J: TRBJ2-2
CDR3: CASSLEGGGGTGELFF
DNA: TGTGCCAGCAGCTTAGAGGGAGGGGGCGGCACCGGGGAGCTGTTTTTT

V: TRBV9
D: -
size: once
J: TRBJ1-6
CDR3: CASSVYGGVNSPLHF
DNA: TGTGCCAGCAGCGTATATGGCGGTGTAAATTCACCCCTCCACTTT

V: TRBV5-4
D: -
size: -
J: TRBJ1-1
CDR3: CASSFQDAPAEAFF
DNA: TGTGCCAGCAGCTTTCAGGACGCCCCGGCTGAAGCTTTCTTT

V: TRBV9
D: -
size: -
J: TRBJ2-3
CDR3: CASSATSDTQYF
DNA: TGTGCCAGCAGCGCCACATCAGATACGCAGTATTTT

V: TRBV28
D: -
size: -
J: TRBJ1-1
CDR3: CASSFRNMNTEAFF
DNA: TGTGCCAGCAGTTTCAGAAACATGAACACTGAAGCTTTCTTT

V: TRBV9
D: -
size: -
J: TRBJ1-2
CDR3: CASSVVGNTANYGYTF
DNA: TGTGCCAGCAGCGTAGTGGGGAATACAGCTAACTATGGCTACACCTTC

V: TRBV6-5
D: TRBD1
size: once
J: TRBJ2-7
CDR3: CASSRQGLYEQYF
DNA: TGTGCCAGCAGTCGACAGGGGCTATACGAGCAGTACTTC

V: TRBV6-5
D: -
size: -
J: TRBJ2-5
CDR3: CASSYSGGSQETQYF
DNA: TGTGCCAGCAGTTACTCGGGCGGGTCCCAAGAGACCCAGTACTTC

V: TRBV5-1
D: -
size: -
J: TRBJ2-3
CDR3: CASSLLTGSSTDTQYF
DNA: TGCGCCAGCAGCTTGCTGACAGGCTCTAGCACAGATACGCAGTATTTT

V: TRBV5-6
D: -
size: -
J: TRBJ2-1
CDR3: CASSPRRTFNEQFF
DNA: TGTGCCAGCAGCCCCAGGCGGACTTTCAATGAGCAGTTCTTC

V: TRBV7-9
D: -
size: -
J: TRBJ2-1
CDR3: CASSLDYGYNEQFF
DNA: TGTGCCAGCAGCTTAGACTACGGGTACAATGAGCAGTTCTTC